This TCR beta chain was sequenced for a study of T-cell memory formation after mild COVID-19. Study in general: The two donors had largely donor-specific TCR clusters.

Broader study findings: Contracting clones from day 15 to 85 had balanced CD4/CD8; later expanders favoured CD4+. Some responding clones appeared in pre-infection memory, suggesting cross-reactive memory joined. Most CD4+ clones that shrank were in CM and EM, while CD8+ ones turned up in EMRA.

This clonotype has a count of ten or more. Antigen specificity is unknown. In germline, CDR1 is LGHNA, CDR2 YSLEER. The CDR3 runs 16 residues. V shed 5 bases and J 9 bases; nucleotides not matched to a gene: 11. TCRdb reanalysed the 5' RACE reads using MiXCR and keeps one entry per CDR3 protein. Among 400,000 to 450,000 distinct CDR3 sequences, about a sixth were seen once, and the ten largest hold 20% to 25%. The V call is TRBV4-3, the J call TRBJ1-6; TRBD1 agrees at 9 bases. Sequences were obtained from PBMCs or a T cell subset sorted from them (not recorded which). The sequence derives from a man between 18 and 35 years old who had mild COVID-19 (a few samples of this study predate the infection). Cell type and time point are not known. The chain's CDR3 is CASSSAFPGQGSPLHF. In nucleotides, the CDR3 is TGCGCCAGCAGCTCAGCATTCCCGGGACAGGGTTCACCCCTCCACTTT.